What follows is one T cell receptor (beta chain) and its context. The data were obtained in a study of early stage breast cancer tumors. Background on the study: Invasive lobular carcinomas made up about 35% of the 12 ER+/PR+/HER2- tumors.

The CDR3 runs to 15 residues. Per germline, CDR1 LNHNV and CDR2 YYDKDF (reference sequence). V lost 2 bases and J lost 3, with 13 bases in between. Measured with immunoSEQ multiplex PCR; TCRdb has only the in-frame clones, and not every one. This sample has roughly 30,000 clones, with roughly four fifths found just once. The chain combines TRBV15 with TRBJ1-2; weak D call: TRBD1 (5 bases). This clonotype was sampled from a person between 30 and 45 years old with breast cancer. The sample comprised breast tumor tissue. The CDR3 DNA sequence: TGTGCCACCAGCAGACCACAGGATGGCCACTATGGCTACACCTTC. Translated, it gives CATSRPQDGHYGYTF. The complete variable domain, with remaining parts taken from reference TRBV15 and TRBJ1-2, reads DAMVIQNPRYQVTQFGKPVTLSCSQTLNHNVMYWYQQKSSQAPKLLFHYYDKDFNNEADTPDNFQSRRPNTSFCFLDIRSPGLGDTAMYLCATSRPQDGHYGYTFGSGTRLTVV.